What follows is one T cell receptor beta chain and its context. These data are taken from a study of T cell changes during pregnancy in multiple sclerosis. The germline V gene has CDR1 SGHTA and CDR2 FQGNSA. The CDR3 is 16 amino acids. V was shortened by 3 bases and J by 2 bases, with 11 bases between the two germline ends. Only in-frame clones appear in the TCRdb table, and some are missing; sequencing was by immunoSEQ multiplex PCR. The repertoire holds about 45,000 clones, with 75% to 95% as singletons. The rearrangement links TRBV7-2 to TRBJ1-6, with D possibly being TRBD1 (6 bases). The sample in question was CD8+ T cells from peripheral blood mononuclear cells, obtained in the second trimester of pregnancy. The TCR sequence derives from a female donor with multiple sclerosis, enrolled in a pregnancy study. CDR3 loop: CASSFSGVPYNSPLHF. DNA for the CDR3: TGTGCCAGCAGCTTCTCAGGGGTACCCTATAATTCACCCCTCCACTTT.